A selection of T cell receptor beta chains follows, all from one sample in a study of T cells in localized non-small cell lung cancer. The protocol was immunoSEQ multiplex PCR, while the TCRdb copy is restricted to in-frame clones and leaves out a portion. The sample records around 130,000 clones, about 90% being singletons. This specimen consisted of peripheral blood, obtained before any cancer treatment. The receptor set was obtained from a female donor over 55 with stage I lung adenocarcinoma. CDR3s include the opening cysteine and the closing phenylalanine or tryptophan. D genes are given only for firm matches. Not every row has a clone size; where given, it reads once, few, many or a size class.

J gene | D gene | V gene | clone size | CDR3 length | CDR3 DNA | CDR3 protein
TRBJ2-3 | . | TRBV2 | . | 14 | TGTGCCAGCAGAGTCTATCGGGGCACAGATACGCAGTATTTT | CASRVYRGTDTQYF
TRBJ2-3 | TRBD2 | TRBV5-6 | . | 16 | TGTGCCAGCAGCCCGTTGGTAGCGGGAGGGACAGATACGCAGTATTTT | CASSPLVAGGTDTQYF
TRBJ1-1 | . | TRBV10-3 | . | 17 | TGTGCCATCAGTGAGTCTAGGAGGGGCCGCCTGAACACTGAAGCTTTCTTT | CAISESRRGRLNTEAFF
TRBJ2-2 | TRBD2 | TRBV6-4 | . | 18 | TGTGCCAGCAGTGACGGACTAGCGGGAGGTCCGAACACCGGGGAGCTGTTTTTT | CASSDGLAGGPNTGELFF
TRBJ2-3 | . | TRBV28 | . | 15 | TGTGCCAGCACCACACCGGCCACAGGGTCAGATACGCAGTATTTT | CASTTPATGSDTQYF
TRBJ1-3 | . | TRBV19 | . | 14 | TGTGCCAGTAGTATTGAGGGGCGAGGAAACACCATATATTTT | CASSIEGRGNTIYF
TRBJ1-4 | TRBD1 | TRBV19 | . | 13 | TGTGCCAGTAGCGTATCCGGGACAGGCCTACTGTTTTTT | CASSVSGTGLLFF
TRBJ1-4 | TRBD1 | TRBV6-1 | . | 16 | TGTGCCAGCAGTGAAAAGACAGGGAGACTCGGCGAAAAACTGTTTTTT | CASSEKTGRLGEKLFF
TRBJ1-2 | . | TRBV21-1 | . | 14 | TGTGCCAGCAGCTCCCGGACCCCAGAGGATGGCTACACCTTC | CASSSRTPEDGYTF
TRBJ2-7 | TRBD2 | TRBV5-4 | . | 15 | TGTGCCAGCAGCTCCCCGGGAGGGGGATCCTACGAGCAGTACTTC | CASSSPGGGSYEQYF
TRBJ1-5 | . | TRBV15 | . | 15 | TGTGCCACCAGCAGAGTGAGCGGGGGAGGACAGCCCCAGCATTTT | CATSRVSGGGQPQHF
TRBJ2-7 | . | TRBV5-4 | . | 14 | TGTGCCAGCAGCTTGCGAGAGACAGCCTACGAGCAGTACTTC | CASSLRETAYEQYF
TRBJ2-7 | . | TRBV4-1 | . | 19 | TGCGCCAGCAGTGACTTGTTTTTAGGGGGGGAAGCCGGGGTCTACGAGCAGTACTTC | CASSDLFLGGEAGVYEQYF
TRBJ2-3 | . | TRBV6-4 | . | 13 | TGTGCCAGCAGTGACTCGGGTTGGGATACGCAGTATTTT | CASSDSGWDTQYF
TRBJ2-7 | . | TRBV25-1 | . | 15 | TGTGCCAGCAGTGAATATGGGCAGGGGCCTTACGAGCAGTACTTC | CASSEYGQGPYEQYF
TRBJ1-3 | . | TRBV15 | . | 12 | TGTGCCACCAGTCTCTCTGGAAACACCATATATTTT | CATSLSGNTIYF
TRBJ2-3 | TRBD2 | TRBV27 | . | 16 | TGTGCCAGCAGTTTAGGGGTAGCGGGAGGCACAGATACGCAGTATTTT | CASSLGVAGGTDTQYF
TRBJ2-7 | TRBD2 | TRBV5-1 | . | 15 | TGCGCCAGCAGTTTTATGCGGGAGGGGCCCCACGAGCAGTACTTC | CASSFMREGPHEQYF
TRBJ2-1 | . | TRBV5-1 | few | 15 | TGCGCCAGCAGCTTGGGGGGAAGCTCCTACAATGAGCAGTTCTTC | CASSLGGSSYNEQFF
TRBJ1-1 | TRBD1 | TRBV18 | . | 14 | TGTGCCAGCTCACCACTGGGACAGGGGTCTGAAGCTTTCTTT | CASSPLGQGSEAFF
TRBJ2-6 | . | TRBV5-1 | . | 15 | TGCGCCAGCAGTTCCGGGGAAACTGGGGCCAACGTCCTGACTTTC | CASSSGETGANVLTF
TRBJ2-5 | TRBD1 | TRBV4-1 | once | 16 | TGCGCCAGCAGCCAAGCCCAAACAGGGGACCAAGAGACCCAGTACTTC | CASSQAQTGDQETQYF
TRBJ1-4 | . | TRBV5-1 | . | 14 | TGCGCCAGCAGCGAAACAGGCGGTAATGAAAAACTGTTTTTT | CASSETGGNEKLFF
TRBJ2-3 | TRBD2 | TRBV28 | once | 18 | TGTGCCAGCAGTTTTTTATCTAGCGGCCCGGGTCGGGTAGATACGCAGTATTTT | CASSFLSSGPGRVDTQYF
TRBJ2-2 | . | TRBV5-1 | . | 14 | TGCGCCAGCAGCCCTCCCATGACTACCGGGGAGCTGTTTTTT | CASSPPMTTGELFF
TRBJ2-7 | TRBD2 | TRBV9 | . | 15 | TGTGCCAGCAGCGTTGGACTAGCGGGGTCCTACGAGCAGTACTTC | CASSVGLAGSYEQYF
TRBJ2-3 | TRBD2 | TRBV25-1 | . | 16 | TGTGCCAGCAGTGAAGCGCTAGCGGGGATGGAAGATACGCAGTATTTT | CASSEALAGMEDTQYF
TRBJ2-7 | . | TRBV7-9 | . | 14 | TGTGCCAGCAGCTTAGCGGGGACGGGGGACGAGCAGTACTTC | CASSLAGTGDEQYF
TRBJ2-5 | . | TRBV6-1 | . | 13 | TGTGCCAGCAGCGCAACAGGGTGGGAGACCCAGTACTTC | CASSATGWETQYF
TRBJ2-1 | TRBD2 | TRBV10-1 | . | 16 | TGCGCCAGCAGTGAGTCGGTTAGCGGGCGATACAATGAGCAGTTCTTC | CASSESVSGRYNEQFF
TRBJ2-7 | . | TRBV11-2 | once | 16 | TGTGCCAGCAGCTTAGATCAAGGGGGGGGACACTACGAGCAGTACTTC | CASSLDQGGGHYEQYF
TRBJ2-1 | TRBD2 | TRBV27 | . | 15 | TGTGCCAGCAGTTTGATGGCTAGCGGGAGTAATGAGCAGTTCTTC | CASSLMASGSNEQFF
TRBJ2-5 | . | TRBV5-1 | . | 16 | TGCGCCAGCAGCTTTAATACCCCGCCCCCGCAAGAGACCCAGTACTTC | CASSFNTPPPQETQYF
TRBJ2-2 | TRBD2 | TRBV11-3 | once | 17 | TGTGCCAGCAGCTCAAGACTAGCGGGGGAAAACACCGGGGAGCTGTTTTTT | CASSSRLAGENTGELFF
TRBJ2-5 | . | TRBV10-3 | . | 13 | TGTGCCATCAGTGTCACCACGTTTGAGACCCAGTACTTC | CAISVTTFETQYF
TRBJ1-1 | TRBD1 | TRBV7-3 | once | 14 | TGTGCCAGCAGCTTACAGGGGGCGAACACTGAAGCTTTCTTT | CASSLQGANTEAFF
TRBJ2-5 | TRBD2 | TRBV15 | . | 13 | TGTGCCACCAGCATTCGGGGGGAGGAGACCCAGTACTTC | CATSIRGEETQYF
TRBJ2-7 | . | TRBV5-1 | . | 13 | TGCGCCAGCAGCGCCAAGACAGGTTACGAGCAGTACTTC | CASSAKTGYEQYF
TRBJ2-7 | TRBD2 | TRBV6-5 | . | 16 | TGTGCCAGCAGTTACTTACGACTAGCGGAGCCCTACGAGCAGTACTTC | CASSYLRLAEPYEQYF
TRBJ1-4 | . | TRBV7-8 | . | 16 | TGTGCCAGCAGCTTATTGGCGGTACAGGGAAGTGAAAAACTGTTTTTT | CASSLLAVQGSEKLFF
TRBJ1-5 | . | TRBV7-8 | once | 18 | TGTGCCAGCAGCTCGCAGACAGACCTCCCATATAGCAATCAGCCCCAGCATTTT | CASSSQTDLPYSNQPQHF
TRBJ1-4 | . | TRBV2 | . | 14 | TGTGCCAGCAGTACCCCAATGGGTGATGAAAAACTGTTTTTT | CASSTPMGDEKLFF
TRBJ2-7 | TRBD2 | TRBV6-1 | . | 11 | TGTGCCAGCAGTGGCCGGGGGGTGCAGTACTTC | CASSGRGVQYF
TRBJ2-1 | TRBD2 | TRBV11-3 | few | 16 | TGTGCCAGCAGCCCTACCCCTAGCGGGACTCTCGCCAAGCAGTTCTTC | CASSPTPSGTLAKQFF